Each of the 5 T cell receptor beta chains below was sequenced from the same sample in a study. Cells sorted as Tregs were CD4+, CD25+ and CD127-/low. Amplification of TRBV12-4/TRBJ1-2 clonotypes used adaptor-ligated barcode primers. TCRdb fed the multiplex PCR reads into MiXCR, producing one record per CDR3 protein. The data contain roughly 500 distinct CDR3 sequences, approximately 0.4% of them singletons. Sequencing used tumor-infiltrating Tregs sorted from the breast tumor. These receptors came from a female donor with breast cancer.

By sample share, this clonotype is large. The rearrangement uses TRBV12-3 or TRBV12-4 and TRBJ1-2; a weak D match, TRBD1 (5 bases). Trimming shortened V by 7 bases and J by 4 bases, and 10 bases separated the two germline ends. This CDR3 spans 12 amino acids. CDR3 DNA sequence: TGTGCCAGCACAGGGCGTGCCTATGGCTACACCTTC. The encoded protein is CASTGRAYGYTF.

Sample share makes this clonotype large. The rearrangement uses TRBV12-3 or TRBV12-4 and TRBJ1-2; D remains ambiguous. V was trimmed by 7 bases and J by 0 bases, leaving 12 bases between them. This CDR3 has 14 residues. The CDR3 here is CASTIDGTNYGYTF. The CDR3 DNA sequence: TGTGCCAGCACCATCGACGGAACTAACTATGGCTACACCTTC.

By frequency in the sample, this clonotype is medium-sized. The V gene is TRBV12-3 or TRBV12-4, the J gene TRBJ1-2; no reliable D call. Trimming left V 5 bases short and J 2 bases short, with 12 bases between. CDR3 length: 14 amino acids. CDR3 in amino acids: CASSAMTRNYGYTF. Here the CDR3 DNA reads TGTGCCAGCAGTGCGATGACTCGGAACTATGGCTACACCTTC.

This clonotype is large. The V call is TRBV12-3 or TRBV12-4, the J call TRBJ1-2; 8 nucleotides align to TRBD1. The CDR3 is 15 residues long. V lost 6 bases and J lost 2; bases outside the gene matches: 8. The CDR3 loop is CASRHGQGGNYGYTF. CDR3 in DNA: TGTGCCAGCAGGCATGGACAGGGAGGAAACTATGGCTACACCTTC.

In its sample, this clonotype ranks as medium-sized. J is TRBJ1-2 and V is TRBV12-3 or TRBV12-4; 8 bases align to TRBD1. The CDR3 is 13 amino acids. With 6 bases clipped from V and 4 bases from J, the junction kept 4 bases outside the gene matches. Written as DNA, the CDR3 is TGTGCCAGCAGCGACAGGGGCAGCTATGGCTACACCTTC. It yields the protein CASSDRGSYGYTF.